This TCR beta chain was recovered during a study of T cell repertoires in cytomegalovirus infection. As for the study in general: Both CMV infection and a matching HLA type were indicated by public TCR beta signatures. Study findings and constraints: Carriers of CMV and the relevant HLA type were discriminated by public TCR beta frequency. The study found HLA-C-restricted CMV-specific TCR beta clonotypes dominating the ex vivo response.

Via MiXCR, TCRdb re-called the reads, giving one row per CDR3 protein. Of under 200,000 distinct CDR3 sequences detected, roughly 27% appear once; the ten largest clones hold roughly 31%. Concerning this clonotype: Its target is not known.

V dropped 0 bases and J dropped 4 bases, with 9 bases sitting between them. The CDR3 totals 15 residues. Germline CDR1 reads SGHTA; CDR2 reads FQGTGA. This clonotype was obtained from a human donor in good health (CMV status not recorded). Some clones in this sample may be carry-over from other donors' samples. The chain joins TRBV7-3 to TRBJ2-2, with D possibly being TRBD2 (5 bases). Sequenced input: PBMCs. CDR3 sequence (DNA): TGTGCCAGCAGCTTAACGTTCGGGGTCACCGGGGAGCTGTTTTTT. As protein: CASSLTFGVTGELFF. Full variable domain (rest looked up from reference TRBV7-3 and TRBJ2-2): GAGVSQTPSNKVTEKGKYVELRCDPISGHTALYWYRQSLGQGPEFLIYFQGTGAADDSGLPNDRFFAVRPEGSVSTLKIQRTERGDSAVYLCASSLTFGVTGELFFGEGSRLTVL.